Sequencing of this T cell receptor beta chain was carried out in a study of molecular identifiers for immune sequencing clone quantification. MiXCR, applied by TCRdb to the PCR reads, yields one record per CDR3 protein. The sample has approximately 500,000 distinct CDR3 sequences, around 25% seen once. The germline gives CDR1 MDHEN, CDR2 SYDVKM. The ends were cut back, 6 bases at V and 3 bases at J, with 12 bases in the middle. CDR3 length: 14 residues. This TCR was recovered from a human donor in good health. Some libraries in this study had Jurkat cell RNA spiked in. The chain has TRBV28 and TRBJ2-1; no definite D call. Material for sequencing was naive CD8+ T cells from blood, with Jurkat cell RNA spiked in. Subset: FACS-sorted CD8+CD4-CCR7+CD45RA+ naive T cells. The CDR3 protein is CASSPSFFYNEQFF. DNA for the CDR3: TGTGCCAGCAGCCCTAGTTTCTTCTACAATGAGCAGTTCTTC.